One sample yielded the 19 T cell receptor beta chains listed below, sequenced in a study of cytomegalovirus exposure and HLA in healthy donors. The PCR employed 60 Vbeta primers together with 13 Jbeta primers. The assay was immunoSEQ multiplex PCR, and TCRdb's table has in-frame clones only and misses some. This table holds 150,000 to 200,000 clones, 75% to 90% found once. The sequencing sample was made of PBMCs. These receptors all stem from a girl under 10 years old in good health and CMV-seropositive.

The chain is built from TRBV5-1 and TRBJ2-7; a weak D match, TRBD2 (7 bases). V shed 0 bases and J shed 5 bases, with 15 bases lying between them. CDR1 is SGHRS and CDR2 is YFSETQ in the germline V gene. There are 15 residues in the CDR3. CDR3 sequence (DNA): TGCGCCAGCAGCTTGGAGGGAGGGGGGGTAAACGAGCAGTACTTC. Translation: CASSLEGGGVNEQYF.

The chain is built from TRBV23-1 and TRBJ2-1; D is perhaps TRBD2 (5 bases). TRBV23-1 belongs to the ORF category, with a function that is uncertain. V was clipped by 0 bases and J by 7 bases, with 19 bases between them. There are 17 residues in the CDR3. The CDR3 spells CASSQSSASSSINEQFF. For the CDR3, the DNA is TGCGCCAGCAGTCAATCCAGCGCTAGCAGTTCCATAAATGAGCAGTTCTTC.

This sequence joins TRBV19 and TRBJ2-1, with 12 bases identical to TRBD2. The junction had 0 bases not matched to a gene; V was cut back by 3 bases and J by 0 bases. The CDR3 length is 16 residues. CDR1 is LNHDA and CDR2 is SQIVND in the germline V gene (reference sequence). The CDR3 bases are TGTGCCAGTAGTATGACTAGCGGGAGCTCCTACAATGAGCAGTTCTTC. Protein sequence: CASSMTSGSSYNEQFF.

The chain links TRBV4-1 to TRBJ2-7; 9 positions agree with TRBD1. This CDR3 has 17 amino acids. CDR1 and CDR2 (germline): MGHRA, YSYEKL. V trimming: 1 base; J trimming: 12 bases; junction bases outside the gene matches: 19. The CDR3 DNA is TGCGCCAGCAGCCAAGTAGGGGGATTTTTCGAGGGACAGGGAGTGTACTTC. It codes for CASSQVGGFFEGQGVYF.

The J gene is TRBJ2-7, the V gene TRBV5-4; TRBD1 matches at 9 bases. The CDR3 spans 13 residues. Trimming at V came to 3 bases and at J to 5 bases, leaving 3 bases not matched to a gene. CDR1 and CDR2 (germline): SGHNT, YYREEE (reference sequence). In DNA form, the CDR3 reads TGTGCCAGCAGCTCGACAGGGGGGGACGAGCAGTACTTC. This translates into CASSSTGGDEQYF. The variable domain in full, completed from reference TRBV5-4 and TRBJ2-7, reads ETGVTQSPTHLIKTRGQQVTLRCSSQSGHNTVSWYQQALGQGPQFIFQYYREEENGRGNFPPRFSGLQFPNYSSELNVNALELDDSALYLCASSSTGGDEQYFGPGTRLTVT.

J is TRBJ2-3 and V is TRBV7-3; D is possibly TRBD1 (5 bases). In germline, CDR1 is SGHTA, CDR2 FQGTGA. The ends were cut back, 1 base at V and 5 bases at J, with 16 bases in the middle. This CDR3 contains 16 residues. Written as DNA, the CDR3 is TGTGCCAGCAGCTTAATTACAAACAGGTTGGGAGATACGCAGTATTTT. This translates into CASSLITNRLGDTQYF.

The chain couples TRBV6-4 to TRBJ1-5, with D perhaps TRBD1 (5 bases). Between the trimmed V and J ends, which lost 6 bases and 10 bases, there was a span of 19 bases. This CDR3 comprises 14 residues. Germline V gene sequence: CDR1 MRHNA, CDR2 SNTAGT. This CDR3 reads CASSGGLPGEPQHF. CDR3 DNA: TGTGCCAGCAGCGGCGGACTGCCGGGGGAACCCCAGCATTTT.

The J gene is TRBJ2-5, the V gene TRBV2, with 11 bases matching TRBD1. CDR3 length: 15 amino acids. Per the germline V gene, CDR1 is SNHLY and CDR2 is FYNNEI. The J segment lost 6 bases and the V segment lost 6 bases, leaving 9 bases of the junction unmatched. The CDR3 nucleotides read TGTGCCAGCAGCACCGGGACAGGGGGAGTCAAGACCCAGTACTTC. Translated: CASSTGTGGVKTQYF.

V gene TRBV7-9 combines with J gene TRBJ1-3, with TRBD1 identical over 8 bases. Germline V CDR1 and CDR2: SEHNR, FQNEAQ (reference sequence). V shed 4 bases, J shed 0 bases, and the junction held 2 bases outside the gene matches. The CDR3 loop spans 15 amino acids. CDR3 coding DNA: TGTGCCAGCAGCTCGACAGGGGCCTCTGGAAACACCATATATTTT. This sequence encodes CASSSTGASGNTIYF.

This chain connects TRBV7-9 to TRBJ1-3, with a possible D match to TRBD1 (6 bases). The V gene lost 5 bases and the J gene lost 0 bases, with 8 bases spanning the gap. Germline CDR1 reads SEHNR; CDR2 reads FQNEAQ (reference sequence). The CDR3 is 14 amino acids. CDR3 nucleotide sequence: TGTGCCAGCAGCCCACAGGGCTCTGGAAACACCATATATTTT. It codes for CASSPQGSGNTIYF.

CDR3 residues: CASSQDLGGGPFVYNEQFF. The CDR3 DNA reads TGTGCCAGCAGCCAAGATCTGGGGGGAGGGCCGTTTGTGTACAATGAGCAGTTCTTC. The chain is built from TRBV14 and TRBJ2-1; 7 nucleotides line up with TRBD2. Germline assignment: CDR1 SGHDN and CDR2 FVKESK. CDR3 size: 19 residues. V dropped 0 bases and J dropped 4; count of bases not matched to a gene: 15.

CDR3 nucleotide sequence: TGTGCCAGCAGTGATAATAGCAGGGTTACGCCCCAGCATTTT. Its protein is CASSDNSRVTPQHF. The chain is built from TRBV2 and TRBJ1-5; a possible D gene is TRBD1 (5 bases). Germline lookup yields CDR1 SNHLY and CDR2 FYNNEI. The CDR3 length is 14 residues. V lost 3 bases to trimming and J lost 9 bases, with 15 bases between them.

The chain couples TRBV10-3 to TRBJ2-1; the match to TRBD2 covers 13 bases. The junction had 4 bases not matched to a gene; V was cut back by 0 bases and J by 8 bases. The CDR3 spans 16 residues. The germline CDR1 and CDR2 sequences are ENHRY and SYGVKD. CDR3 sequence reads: CAISESGLAGYDEQFF. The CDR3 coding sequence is TGTGCCATCAGTGAGTCGGGACTAGCGGGATATGATGAGCAGTTCTTC.

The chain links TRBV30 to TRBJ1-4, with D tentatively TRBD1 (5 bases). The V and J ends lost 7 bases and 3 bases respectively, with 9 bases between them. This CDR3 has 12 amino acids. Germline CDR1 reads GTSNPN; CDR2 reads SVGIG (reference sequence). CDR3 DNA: TGTGCCTTAGGGGAATCTAATGAAAAACTGTTTTTT. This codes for CALGESNEKLFF.

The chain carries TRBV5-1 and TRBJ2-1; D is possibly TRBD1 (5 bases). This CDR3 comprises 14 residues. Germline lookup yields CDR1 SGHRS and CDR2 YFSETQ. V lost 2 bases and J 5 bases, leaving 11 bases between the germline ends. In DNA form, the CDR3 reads TGCGCCAGCAGCTTAGGACAACCGGACAATGAGCAGTTCTTC. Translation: CASSLGQPDNEQFF.

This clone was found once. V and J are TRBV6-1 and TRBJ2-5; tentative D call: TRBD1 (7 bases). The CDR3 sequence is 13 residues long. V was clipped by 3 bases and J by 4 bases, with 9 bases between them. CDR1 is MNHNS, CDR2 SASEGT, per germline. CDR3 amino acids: CASSEQGGETQYF. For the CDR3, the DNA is TGTGCCAGCAGTGAGCAGGGGGGAGAGACCCAGTACTTC.

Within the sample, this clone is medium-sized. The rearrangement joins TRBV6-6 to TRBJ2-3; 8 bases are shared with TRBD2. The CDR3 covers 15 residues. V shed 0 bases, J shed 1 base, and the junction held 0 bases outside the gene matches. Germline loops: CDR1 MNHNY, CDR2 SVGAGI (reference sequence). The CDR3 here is CASSYSTSGTDTQYF. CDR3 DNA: TGTGCCAGCAGTTACTCGACTAGCGGCACAGATACGCAGTATTTT.

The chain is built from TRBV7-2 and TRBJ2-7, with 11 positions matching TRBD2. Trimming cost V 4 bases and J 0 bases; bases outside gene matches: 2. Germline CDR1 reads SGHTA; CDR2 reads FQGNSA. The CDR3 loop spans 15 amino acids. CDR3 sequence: CASSSTSGSSYEQYF. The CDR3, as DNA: TGTGCCAGCAGCTCTACTAGCGGGAGCTCCTACGAGCAGTACTTC. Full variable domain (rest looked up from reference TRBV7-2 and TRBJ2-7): GAGVSQSPSNKVTEKGKDVELRCDPISGHTALYWYRQSLGQGLEFLIYFQGNSAPDKSGLPSDRFSAERTGGSVSTLTIQRTQQEDSAVYLCASSSTSGSSYEQYFGPGTRLTVT.

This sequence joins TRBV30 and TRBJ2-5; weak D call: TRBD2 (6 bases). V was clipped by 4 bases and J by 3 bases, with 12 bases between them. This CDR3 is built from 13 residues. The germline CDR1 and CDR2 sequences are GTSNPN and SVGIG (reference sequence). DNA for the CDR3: TGTGCCTGGACTTGGGGGGAAAAAGAGACCCAGTACTTC. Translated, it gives CAWTWGEKETQYF. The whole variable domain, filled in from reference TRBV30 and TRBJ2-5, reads SQTIHQWPATLVQPVGSPLSLECTVEGTSNPNLYWYRQAAGRGLQLLFYSVGIGQISSEVPQNLSASRPQDRQFILSSKKLLLSDSGFYLCAWTWGEKETQYFGPGTRLLVL.